This TCR beta chain was sequenced in a study of T cell changes during pregnancy in multiple sclerosis. Data came from immunoSEQ multiplex PCR; TCRdb stores just in-frame clones and leaves some out. This sample yields tens of thousands of clones, of which roughly 90% are seen a single time; about 2% belongs to the top ten. This TCR derives from a female donor with multiple sclerosis, enrolled in a pregnancy study. The input for sequencing was peripheral blood, taken in the second trimester of pregnancy.

For the CDR3, the DNA is TGCGCCAGCAGCACAGGACTAGCGGGGCCGGTTACGCAGTATTTT. As protein: CASSTGLAGPVTQYF. The chain couples TRBV5-1 to TRBJ2-3, with 12 bases identical to TRBD2. CDR1 is SGHRS and CDR2 is YFSETQ in the germline V gene. With 4 bases clipped from V and 8 bases from J, the junction kept 8 bases outside the gene matches. This CDR3 contains 15 residues.